This T cell receptor beta chain was captured in a study of blood T cells in healthy people across ages (dated by TCRdb to about 2015). In terms of the full investigation: In model experiments, template switching captured roughly one uniquely barcoded TCR beta cDNA molecule for every two T cells. To track age-related changes in TCR beta repertoire diversity, the study relied on deep sequencing normalized with unique cDNA molecular identifiers. Four age groups were formed from the donors: young (average roughly 16 years), middle-aged (roughly 38), aged (over 55) and long-lived (more than 75). To avoid experimental bias, donors of different ages were spread randomly across the sequencing lanes. Using the same blood draw, the study looked at two additional independent replicas of 1 million unique cDNA reads for two donors, one aged 18 to 30 and the other aged 80 or older.

Systemically healthy Caucasian individuals from Russia, some 38 in total and aged roughly 6 to 100 years, were included as donors. Each donor gave about 10 milliliters of peripheral blood, drawn into EDTA-treated Vacutainer tubes. Ficoll-Paque density-gradient centrifugation was used to isolate PBMCs, with at least 6 million obtained per sample. Total RNA, at least 6 micrograms per sample, was extracted from PBMCs with Trizol reagent. For every donor, an aliquot of PBMCs went through flow cytometry to measure the percentages of naive CD45RAhigh/CD27high T cells. CDR1 and CDR2 (DFQATT, SNEGSKA) derive from the germline V gene (reference sequence). The CDR3 runs 13 residues from the cysteine to the phenylalanine. Of the read, only the CDR3 DNA is kept; its 39 bases are in frame from base 1. Germline trimming: 5 bases from V, 4 bases from J; junction bases outside gene matches: 6. Library generation was performed with 5' RACE. For sequencing, an Illumina HiSeq 2500 was employed. A second PCR of about 6 to 12 cycles was run with a J-beta primer mix and a sample-barcoded 5' primer. A unique molecular identifier was introduced onto each TCR beta cDNA molecule by a template-switch 5' adaptor carrying 12 random nucleotides. At least 2.5 million CDR3-containing paired-end reads were obtained from each sample. First-strand cDNA was synthesized from all RNA with the Mint cDNA synthesis kit, primed by a TRBC-specific oligonucleotide. Following uracil-DNA glycosylase treatment, all cDNA underwent a first 18-cycle PCR with the universal primers M1SS and BC2_uni_R. As for the authors' bioinformatics: For normalization, 1 million high-quality reads were randomly selected from each sample, with every read carrying a distinct molecular identifier. Reads with shared molecular identifiers were discarded instead of being binned into consensus sequences. CDR3 identification, clonotype clustering and error correction used MiTCR with a Q25 quality threshold and the strictest error-elimination algorithm. A nonparametric unseen species model with Euler transformation was used to estimate lower-bound total TCR beta diversity. In-frame beta chains were kept once TCRdb had trimmed the public reads at Q25 with fastp and called clones with MiXCR. Each CDR3 protein appears once, grouped with its most common genes and DNA. None of the V and J calls come from the authors' own analysis; TCRdb made them. The table for this sample lists fewer than 1,000,000 distinct CDR3 sequences; around half of them were counted only once. Clones ranked in the top ten supply roughly 18% of the sample.

Notes on this clonotype: Its binding antigen is unknown. One base away there is no much larger clone; base qualities are not given.

The research as a whole found: Total diversity estimates from one million sequenced T cells were considered lower bounds and underestimates. As age increased, observed TCR beta diversity per million T cells dropped in a roughly linear way, and a significant reduction was already evident by age about 40. Conclusive comparison of naive and antigen-experienced compartments was prevented by the profiling of bulk unsorted PBMCs. A strong correlation was found between observed TCR beta diversity and the percentage of naive T cells measured by flow cytometry. Compared with the aged group, more naive CD4+ T cells, fewer expanded clones and increased TCR diversity were shown by the long-lived group, suggesting age selection. Because the CMV infection status of the donors was unknown, age-related changes in expanded clonotypes may potentially have been confounded.

Sequencing input: blood. Recombination linked TRBV20-1 to TRBJ1-1, and 8 junction bases match TRBD1. This sequence was found in a man of 80 years or more in good health. The CDR3 has the sequence CSAGKQGVTEAFF. Read as DNA, the sequence is TGCAGTGCTGGAAAACAGGGGGTCACTGAAGCTTTCTTT.